Below, one T cell receptor beta chain is given with its context. What it binds is not known. TCR beta cDNA was reverse-transcribed from 450 to 500 ng of total RNA. The reaction used a constant-region primer and ProtoScript II reverse transcriptase. Slightly modified ARM-PCR with three nested multiplex PCR rounds yielded TCR beta libraries. In the first two PCR rounds, TRBV1-TRBV30 forward primers were paired with a C-beta reverse primer, and each round lasted approximately 10 cycles. TCRdb processed the multiplex PCR reads anew with MiXCR; each CDR3 protein has one entry. The sample has nearly 200,000 distinct CDR3 sequences; less than 75% are singletons. CDR1 is SGHAT and CDR2 is FQNNGV in the germline V gene. There are 13 residues in the CDR3. The V end lost 5 bases, the J end lost 11 bases, and 18 bases lay between the germline ends. This sample was included in a study of tumor-infiltrating lymphocytes in primary liver carcinoma. Study-wide findings and caveats: Paired tumor-adjacent and tumor-blood samples overlapped less than tumor region pairs did.

RNA was extracted from whole blood without cell sorting, alongside germline DNA. The collection of four milliliters of peripheral blood preceded surgery. The genes are TRBV11-2 and TRBJ2-5; D may match TRBD1 or TRBD2 (5 bases each). The receptor's source is a woman in her fifties or sixties with primary liver carcinoma and hepatitis B virus infection. Sequenced input: peripheral blood. This chain's CDR3 is CASSRGDLATQYF. CDR3 sequence (DNA): TGTGCCAGCAGCCGAGGGGATCTGGCGACTCAGTACTTC.